Included here is one TCR beta chain sequence, with context. This sample is drawn from a study of blood T cell repertoires in COVID-19. Clinical histories supplied by participants themselves formed the basis of cohort assignment. The CDR3 extends over 13 amino acids. V gave up 6 bases and J gave up 11 bases, with 17 bases separating them. Per germline, CDR1 LNHDA and CDR2 SQIVND (reference sequence). Sequencing used immunoSEQ multiplex PCR; TCRdb keeps in-frame clones, though not all of them. Here the sample spans approximately 250,000 clones, 88% being singletons. The origin of this receptor is a woman in her thirties or forties with acute COVID-19. The source material was PBMCs or T cells enriched from blood (not recorded which). The chain couples TRBV19 to TRBJ1-5; D gene uncertain. The CDR3 DNA reads as TGTGCCAGTAGAGGAGGGTGGGATGGGTCCCAGCATTTT. Amino acids: CASRGGWDGSQHF. Together with reference TRBV19 and TRBJ1-5, the CDR3 gives the full variable domain: DGGITQSPKYLFRKEGQNVTLSCEQNLNHDAMYWYRQDPGQGLRLIYYSQIVNDFQKGDIAEGYSVSREKKESFPLTVTSAQKNPTAFYLCASRGGWDGSQHFGDGTRLSIL.